These 29 T cell receptor beta chains originate from one sample sequenced in a study of CD8+CD57+ T cells in acquired aplastic anemia. Genomic DNA templated the TCR beta VDJ and CDR3 profiling. TCRdb reanalysed the reads using MiXCR and keeps one entry per CDR3 protein. The table includes about 160,000 distinct CDR3 sequences, about 45% detected once. Those patients picked for sequencing had displayed CD8+CD57+ cell expansion on flow cytometry. Sequencing was performed on sorted CD4+, CD8+, or CD8+CD57+ T cells (not recorded which) from PBMCs. The source of these receptors is a human donor with aplastic anemia.

This clonotype occurred once. The conserved phenylalanine or tryptophan normally closing the CDR3 is absent here, so this likely arose from a read error. CDR3 in amino acids: CASRDTPYEQYL. CDR3 in DNA: TGTGCCAGTAGGGACACTCCCTACGAGCAGTACCTC. The chain couples TRBV19 to TRBJ2-7; tentative D call: TRBD1 (5 bases). Trimming removed 6 bases from V and 2 bases from J, with 8 bases in between. The length of the CDR3 is 12 residues. Germline V gives CDR1 LNHDA, CDR2 SQIVND (reference sequence).

V gene TRBV12-3 or TRBV12-4 combines with J gene TRBJ2-6; 12 positions agree with TRBD1. The V and J ends lost 8 bases and 3 bases, in that order; junction bases with no gene match: 8. There are 17 residues in the CDR3. The CDR3 coding sequence is TGTGCCAGCGGCCGGGACAGGGGGCGCGGTGGGGCCAACGTCCTGACTTTC. It encodes CASGRDRGRGGANVLTF.

This clonotype was seen a few times. The gene calls are TRBV10-3 and TRBJ1-1; D is possibly TRBD1 (5 bases). Germline V gene data show CDR1 as ENHRY and CDR2 as SYGVKD. The CDR3 runs 14 residues. The germline V and J ends were trimmed by 2 bases and 1 base, with 8 bases remaining between them. CDR3 in amino acids: CAISERGPNTEAFF. DNA for the CDR3: TGTGCCATCAGTGAGCGGGGACCGAACACTGAAGCTTTCTTT.

The chain employs TRBV7-6 and TRBJ1-1; D remains unclear. Germline CDR1 SGHVS, CDR2 FNYEAQ. The length of the CDR3 is 12 residues. The V end lost 5 bases, the J end lost 5 bases, and 9 bases lay between the germline ends. The CDR3 nucleotides are TGTGCCAGCAGCCTGGGTAAAACTGAAGCTTTCTTT. As protein: CASSLGKTEAFF.

This clonotype was recorded many times. V is TRBV7-9 and J is TRBJ2-5; D gene ambiguous. The germline V and J ends were trimmed by 7 bases and 4 bases, with 4 bases remaining between them. The CDR3 consists of 10 residues. Germline lookup yields CDR1 SEHNR and CDR2 FQNEAQ (reference sequence). The CDR3 loop is CASNGETQYF. In DNA form, the CDR3 reads TGTGCCAGCAACGGAGAGACCCAGTACTTC.

This clonotype has at least ten counts. The chain links TRBV2 to TRBJ2-5, with a possible D match to TRBD2 (5 bases). CDR3 size: 13 residues. V was clipped by 6 bases and J by 3 bases, with 11 bases between them. The germline V gene encodes CDR1 SNHLY and CDR2 FYNNEI. The CDR3 coding sequence is TGTGCCAGCAGCGCGGGCCTGAAAGAGACCCAGTACTTC. It yields the protein CASSAGLKETQYF.

The table lists this clonotype with many counts. The J gene is TRBJ2-5, the V gene TRBV6-5; possible D gene TRBD2, 6 bases. Trimming stripped 0 bases from V and 1 base from J, with 9 bases between. CDR1 and CDR2 (germline): MNHEY, SVGAGI. The CDR3 runs 15 residues. In DNA form, the CDR3 reads TGTGCCAGCAGTTACTCAACACTAGCCCAAGAGACCCAGTACTTC. This translates into CASSYSTLAQETQYF.

The count of this clonotype is one. This chain links TRBV19 with TRBJ2-7, with D possibly TRBD1 on 5 matching bases. Germline CDR1 reads LNHDA; CDR2 reads SQIVND (reference sequence). V lost 3 bases to trimming and J lost 0 bases, with 9 bases between them. The CDR3 runs to 14 residues. The CDR3: CASSISGLSYEQYF. In nucleotides, the CDR3 is TGTGCCAGTAGTATCTCAGGGCTCTCCTACGAGCAGTACTTC.

The V and J genes are TRBV5-6 and TRBJ2-5; D remains ambiguous. Germline CDR1 and CDR2: SGHDT and YYEEEE. Trimming took off 0 bases at V and 5 bases at J, with 17 bases between the two ends. This CDR3 spans 16 amino acids. DNA of the CDR3: TGTGCCAGCAGCTTGGTTATAAGGGATCAGGAGGAGACCCAGTACTTC. Amino acid sequence: CASSLVIRDQEETQYF.

The rearrangement links TRBV7-2 to TRBJ1-1; no definite D call. Germline V lookup: CDR1 SGHTA, CDR2 FQGNSA. The CDR3 has 13 amino acids. V was pared by 3 bases and J by 1 base, with 6 bases between. The CDR3 is CASSLAPNTEAFF. CDR3 DNA sequence: TGTGCCAGCAGCTTGGCCCCGAACACTGAAGCTTTCTTT.

This clonotype was counted ten times or more. The chain has TRBV9 and TRBJ1-5; no firm D call. The CDR3 spans 14 residues. The V gene lost 0 bases and the J gene lost 5 bases, with 9 bases spanning the gap. Germline assignment: CDR1 SGDLS and CDR2 YYNGEE. The CDR3 protein is CASSVAGLDQPQHF. As DNA, the CDR3 is TGTGCCAGCAGCGTAGCTGGGTTGGATCAGCCCCAGCATTTT.

In this sample, this clonotype turned up many times. The V and J genes are TRBV29-1 and TRBJ2-7; D is uncertain. V dropped 0 bases and J dropped 6 bases, with 12 bases sitting between them. Germline-derived CDR1 and CDR2 are SQVTM and ANQGSEA. There are 13 residues in the CDR3. The CDR3 loop reads CSVEDEPRREQYF. The CDR3 region has the DNA TGCAGCGTTGAAGATGAGCCCCGGCGCGAGCAGTACTTC.

The V and J genes are TRBV10-2 and TRBJ1-1; TRBD1 might be the D (5 bases). The length of the CDR3 is 12 residues. Looked up from germline, CDR1 is WSHSY and CDR2 is SAAADI. Trimming removed 6 bases at V and 3 bases at J, with 8 bases between. The CDR3 nucleotides are TGCGCCAGCAGAAGGGGTGACACTGAAGCTTTCTTT. Translation gives CASRRGDTEAFF.

This clonotype was seen only a few times. The chain is built from TRBV7-9 and TRBJ2-7; no clear D gene. Germline CDR1 reads SEHNR; CDR2 reads FQNEAQ (reference sequence). The V gene lost 0 bases and the J gene lost 4 bases, with 4 bases spanning the gap. The CDR3 has 12 residues. The CDR3 DNA sequence: TGTGCCAGCAGCTTAGCAGCATACGAGCAGTACTTC. Encoded protein: CASSLAAYEQYF.

The chain carries TRBV2 and TRBJ1-2; 11 bases agree with TRBD1. The V gene's germline CDR1 is SNHLY and CDR2 FYNNEI. The CDR3 is made up of 16 amino acids. Trimming took 2 bases from V and 2 from J; bases not matched to a gene: 4. The CDR3 protein is CASSERGTGGNYGYTF. Written as DNA, the CDR3 is TGTGCCAGCAGTGAAAGAGGGACAGGGGGAAACTATGGCTACACCTTC.

This clonotype was seen at least ten times. The chain uses TRBV9 and TRBJ2-3, with D unresolved. The CDR3 loop spans 15 amino acids. V shed 0 bases and J shed 2 bases, with 10 bases lying between them. Germline V gene data show CDR1 as SGDLS and CDR2 as YYNGEE. CDR3 sequence (DNA): TGTGCCAGCAGCGTAGGAGAGCAGGCCACAGATACGCAGTATTTT. It codes for CASSVGEQATDTQYF.

The chain links TRBV6-5 to TRBJ1-1; 8 bases agree with TRBD1. The CDR3 length is 15 residues. Germline CDR1 and CDR2: MNHEY and SVGAGI. The trim removed 4 bases at V and 4 bases at J, leaving 8 bases unmatched. In nucleotides, the CDR3 is TGTGCCAGCAGTTTAAAGTACCAGGGGGCCACTGAAGCTTTCTTT. It codes for CASSLKYQGATEAFF.

This clonotype was counted ten times or more. The chain joins TRBV6-1 to TRBJ1-3; D not certain. Germline V gene sequence: CDR1 MNHNS, CDR2 SASEGT. This CDR3 spans 13 amino acids. V lost 3 bases and J 3 bases, leaving 6 bases between the germline ends. The CDR3 bases are TGTGCCAGCAGTGAGTGGGTTGGAAACACCATATATTTT. Its protein product is CASSEWVGNTIYF.

This chain links TRBV15 with TRBJ1-3, with D unresolved. CDR1 LNHNV and CDR2 YYDKDF come from the germline V gene (reference sequence). V shed 1 base and J shed 4 bases, with 8 bases lying between them. This CDR3 is 14 amino acids long. The CDR3 DNA is TGTGCCACCAGCAGAGGTCTGGAGGGAAACACCATATATTTT. Translated, it gives CATSRGLEGNTIYF. The full variable domain, in which reference TRBV15 and TRBJ1-3 provide the parts outside the CDR3, is DAMVIQNPRYQVTQFGKPVTLSCSQTLNHNVMYWYQQKSSQAPKLLFHYYDKDFNNEADTPDNFQSRRPNTSFCFLDIRSPGLGDTAMYLCATSRGLEGNTIYFGEGSWLTVV.

This clonotype was recorded many times. Compared with germline, one end of the junction differs, possibly owing to a read error. The J gene is TRBJ2-7, the V gene TRBV7-2; no firm D call. CDR1 is SGHTA, CDR2 FQGNSA, per germline. This CDR3 is built from 11 residues. CDR3 loop: CASSANYAQYF. The CDR3 DNA follows: TGTGCCAGCAGCGCCAACTACGCGCAGTACTTC.

The chain recombines TRBV7-6 with TRBJ2-2; 7 bases fit TRBD1. The CDR3 length is 15 residues. Trimming cost V 2 bases and J 3 bases; bases outside gene matches: 3. Germline V CDR1 and CDR2: SGHVS, FNYEAQ. CDR3 in DNA: TGTGCCAGCAGCTTACGGGACAGAGACACCGGGGAGCTGTTTTTT. Translation gives CASSLRDRDTGELFF.

This clonotype was detected many times. J is TRBJ1-5 and V is TRBV19; D is possibly TRBD1 (6 bases). The ends were cut back, 0 bases at V and 5 bases at J, with 11 bases in the middle. This CDR3 comprises 15 residues. In germline, CDR1 is LNHDA, CDR2 SQIVND (reference sequence). The CDR3 DNA reads TGTGCCAGTAGTATAGACAGGGGCCCCGATCAGCCCCAGCATTTT. Its protein product is CASSIDRGPDQPQHF.

The table lists this clonotype with a count of one. The chain uses TRBV24-1 and TRBJ2-1, with TRBD1 identical over 7 bases. CDR1 is KGHDR and CDR2 is SFDVKD in the germline V gene. The V gene end was trimmed by 0 bases and the J gene end by 3 bases; junction bases not matched to a gene: 1. CDR3 length equals 15 residues. The CDR3 DNA sequence: TGTGCCACCAGTGATTTGGGGACAGACTACAATGAGCAGTTCTTC. Protein sequence: CATSDLGTDYNEQFF.

The chain has TRBV7-9 and TRBJ1-2; possibly TRBD1 for D (5 bases). The V and J ends lost 5 bases and 8 bases respectively, with 15 bases between them. The CDR3 has 13 residues. Per germline, CDR1 SEHNR and CDR2 FQNEAQ (reference sequence). The CDR3 region is CASSHSPGRGYTF. The CDR3 coding sequence is TGTGCCAGCAGCCACTCGCCAGGGCGGGGCTACACCTTC.

This clonotype was recorded at least ten times. V and J are TRBV7-6 and TRBJ1-1; 9 positions agree with TRBD1. V lost 1 base to trimming and J lost 6 bases; unmatched junction nucleotides: 12. The CDR3 is 17 amino acids. Germline loops: CDR1 SGHVS, CDR2 FNYEAQ. Here the CDR3 reads CASSLGGRDRAVAEAFF. The CDR3 coding sequence is TGTGCCAGCAGCTTAGGAGGACGGGACAGGGCCGTTGCTGAAGCTTTCTTT. Combining the CDR3 with reference TRBV7-6 and TRBJ1-1 gives the whole variable domain GAGVSQSPRYKVTKRGQDVALRCDPISGHVSLYWYRQALGQGPEFLTYFNYEAQQDKSGLPNDRFSAERPEGSISTLTIQRTEQRDSAMYRCASSLGGRDRAVAEAFFGQGTRLTVV.

This clonotype was observed many times. This chain links TRBV7-6 with TRBJ2-3; TRBD2 matches at 12 bases. CDR3 size: 16 residues. Germline V CDR1 and CDR2: SGHVS, FNYEAQ. J lost 5 bases, V lost 7 bases, and 10 bases had no gene match. The chain's CDR3 is CASNLLAGGGGDTQYF. CDR3 sequence (DNA): TGTGCCAGCAACCTACTAGCGGGAGGAGGAGGAGATACGCAGTATTTT.

This clonotype has only one observation. The chain joins TRBV2 to TRBJ1-2; a weak D match, TRBD1 (5 bases). This CDR3 has 14 residues. Germline CDR1 and CDR2: SNHLY and FYNNEI. The V end was cut by 7 bases, the J end by 4 bases, with 16 bases between. The CDR3 protein is CASNPGGTGYGYTF. The CDR3 coding sequence is TGTGCCAGCAATCCCGGGGGGACTGGCTATGGCTACACCTTC.

V gene TRBV24-1 combines with J gene TRBJ1-2; 12 positions agree with TRBD1. Germline assignment: CDR1 KGHDR and CDR2 SFDVKD. The CDR3 extends over 17 amino acids. Trimming at V came to 5 bases and at J to 2 bases, leaving 8 bases not matched to a gene. CDR3 in amino acids: CATSGSTGTGGNYGYTF. The CDR3 bases are TGTGCCACCAGTGGTTCGACAGGGACAGGGGGCAACTATGGCTACACCTTC.

V gene TRBV9 combines with J gene TRBJ1-1; D is undetermined. The CDR3 length is 14 residues. V shed 4 bases and J shed 0 bases, with 10 bases lying between them. Germline loops: CDR1 SGDLS, CDR2 YYNGEE. CDR3 bases: TGTGCCAGCAGCCCTCAACACCTGAACACTGAAGCTTTCTTT. Its translation: CASSPQHLNTEAFF.